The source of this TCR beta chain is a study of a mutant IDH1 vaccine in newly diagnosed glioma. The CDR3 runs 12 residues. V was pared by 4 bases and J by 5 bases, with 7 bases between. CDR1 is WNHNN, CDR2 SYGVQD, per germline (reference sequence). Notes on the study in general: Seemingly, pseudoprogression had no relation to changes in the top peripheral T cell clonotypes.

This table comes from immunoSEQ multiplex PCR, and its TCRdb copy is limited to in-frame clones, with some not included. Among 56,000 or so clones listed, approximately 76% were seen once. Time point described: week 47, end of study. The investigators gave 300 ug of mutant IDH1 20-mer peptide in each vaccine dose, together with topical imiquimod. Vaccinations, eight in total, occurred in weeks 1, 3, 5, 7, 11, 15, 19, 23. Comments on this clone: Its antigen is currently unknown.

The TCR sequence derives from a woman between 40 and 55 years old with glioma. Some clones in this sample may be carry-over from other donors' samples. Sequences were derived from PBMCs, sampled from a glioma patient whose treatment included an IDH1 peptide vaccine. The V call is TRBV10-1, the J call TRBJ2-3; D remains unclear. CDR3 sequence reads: CASSGLEDTQYF. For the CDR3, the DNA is TGCGCCAGCAGTGGACTGGAAGATACGCAGTATTTT.